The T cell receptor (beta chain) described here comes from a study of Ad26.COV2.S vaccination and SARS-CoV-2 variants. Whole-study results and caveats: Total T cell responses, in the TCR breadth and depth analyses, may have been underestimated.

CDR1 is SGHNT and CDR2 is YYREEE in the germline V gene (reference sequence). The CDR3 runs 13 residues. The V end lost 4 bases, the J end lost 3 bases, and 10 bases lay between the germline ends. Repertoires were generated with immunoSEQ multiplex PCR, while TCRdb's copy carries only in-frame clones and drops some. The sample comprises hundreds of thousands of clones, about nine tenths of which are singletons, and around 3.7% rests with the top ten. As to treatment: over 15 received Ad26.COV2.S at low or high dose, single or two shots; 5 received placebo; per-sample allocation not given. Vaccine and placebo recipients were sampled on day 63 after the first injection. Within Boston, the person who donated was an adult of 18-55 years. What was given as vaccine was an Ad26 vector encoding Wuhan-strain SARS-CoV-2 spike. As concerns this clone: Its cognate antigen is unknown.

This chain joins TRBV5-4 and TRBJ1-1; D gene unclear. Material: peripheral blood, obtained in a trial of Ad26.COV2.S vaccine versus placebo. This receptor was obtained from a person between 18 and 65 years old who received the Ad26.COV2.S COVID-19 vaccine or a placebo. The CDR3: CASSRPRDTEAFF. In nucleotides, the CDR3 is TGTGCCAGCAGCAGACCTAGGGACACTGAAGCTTTCTTT.